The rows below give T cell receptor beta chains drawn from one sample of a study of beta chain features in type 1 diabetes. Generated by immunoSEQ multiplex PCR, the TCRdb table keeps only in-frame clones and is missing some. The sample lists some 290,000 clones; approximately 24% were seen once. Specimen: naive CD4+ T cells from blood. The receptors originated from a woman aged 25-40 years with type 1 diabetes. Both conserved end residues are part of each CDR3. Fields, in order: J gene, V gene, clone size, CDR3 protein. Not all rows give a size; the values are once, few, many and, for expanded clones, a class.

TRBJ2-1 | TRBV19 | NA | CASSIARTSNEQFF
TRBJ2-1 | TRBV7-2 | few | CASSGTSGIGEQFF
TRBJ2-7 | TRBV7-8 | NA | CASSLGLAQYEQYF
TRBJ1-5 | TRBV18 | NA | CASSLAGLFNQPQHF
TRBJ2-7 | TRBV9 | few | CASSVAGTGQGEQYF
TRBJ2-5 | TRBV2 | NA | CASSGGQGRIETQYF
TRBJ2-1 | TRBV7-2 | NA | CASSRPATAVEQFF
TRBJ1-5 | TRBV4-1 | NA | CASSQDRDQPQHF
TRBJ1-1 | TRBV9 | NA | CASSGQGAAFF
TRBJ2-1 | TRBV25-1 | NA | CASSDSGILRGEQFF
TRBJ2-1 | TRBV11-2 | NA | CASSQRTSRNYNEQFF